This T cell receptor (beta chain) was recorded in a study of metastatic and nonmetastatic thyroid tumors. TCRdb re-analyzed the PCR reads through MiXCR. The profile shows tens of thousands of clones, roughly 18% of them singletons. Thyroid surgery was preceded by no treatment in any patient. Germline V CDR1 and CDR2: GTSNPN, SVGIG (reference sequence). This CDR3 has 13 amino acids. This clone has at least ten counts. A read error is possible here, since a much larger clone lies one base away. This same CDR3 is encoded by further DNA sequences in the sample. This chain uses TRBV30 with TRBJ1-6; D is ambiguous. Sequencing used blood. This receptor was obtained from a female donor with papillary thyroid cancer or a benign thyroid nodule (not recorded which). Some clones in this sample may be carry-over from other donors' samples. The CDR3, as DNA: TGTGCCTGGAGTATCCAGAGAAATTCGCCCCTCCACTTT. It yields the protein CAWSIQRNSPLHF. The variable domain in full, completed from reference TRBV30 and TRBJ1-6, reads SQTIHQWPATLVQPVGSPLSLECTVEGTSNPNLYWYRQAAGRGLQLLFYSVGIGQISSEVPQNLSASRPQDRQFILSSKKLLLSDSGFYLCAWSIQRNSPLHFGNGTRLTVT.